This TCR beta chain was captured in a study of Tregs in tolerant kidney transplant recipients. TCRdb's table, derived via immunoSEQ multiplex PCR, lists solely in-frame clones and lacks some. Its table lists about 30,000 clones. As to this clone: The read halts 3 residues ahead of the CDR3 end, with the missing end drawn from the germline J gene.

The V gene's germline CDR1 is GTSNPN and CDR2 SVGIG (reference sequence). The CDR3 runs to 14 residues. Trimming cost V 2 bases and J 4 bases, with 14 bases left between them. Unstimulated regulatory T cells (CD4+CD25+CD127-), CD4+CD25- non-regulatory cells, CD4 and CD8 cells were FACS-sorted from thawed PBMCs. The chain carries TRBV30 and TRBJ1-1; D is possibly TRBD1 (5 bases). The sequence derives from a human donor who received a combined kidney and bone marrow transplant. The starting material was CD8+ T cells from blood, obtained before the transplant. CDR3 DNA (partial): TGTGCCTGGAGTACGTCAGGGCCGGCCACTGAA. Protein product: CAWSTSGPATE. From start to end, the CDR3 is CAWSTSGPATEAFF.